The 10 T cell receptor beta chains below come from one sample, sequenced in a study of tissue T cells after allogeneic stem cell transplantation. Here immunoSEQ multiplex PCR was the method, and the copy in TCRdb shows in-frame clones only, minus some. Of around 24,000 clones in the sample, roughly nine tenths were seen once. The sequenced sample was blood, obtained before transplantation. These receptors were obtained from a male donor aged 60 or older who later had graft-versus-host disease after an allogeneic stem cell transplant.

This clone was found a few times. The chain recombines TRBV14 with TRBJ1-2; D may be TRBD1 (6 bases). This CDR3 is 11 amino acids long. Germline-derived CDR1 and CDR2 are SGHDN and FVKESK. V was trimmed by 3 bases and J by 8 bases, leaving 7 bases between them. CDR3 coding DNA: TGTGCCAGCAGCCATGGACAGGGCTACACCTTC. Its protein is CASSHGQGYTF.

This sequence joins TRBV7-9 and TRBJ1-1; the D gene is possibly TRBD1 (5 bases). V lost 5 bases to trimming and J lost 5 bases, with 15 bases between them. The V gene's germline CDR1 is SEHNR and CDR2 FQNEAQ (reference sequence). The CDR3 is 14 residues long. The CDR3, as DNA: TGTGCCAGCAGCCCGGGGACGTTGGGAACTGAAGCTTTCTTT. This codes for CASSPGTLGTEAFF.

The V call is TRBV2, the J call TRBJ2-7, with D possibly TRBD1 on 5 matching bases. Germline CDR1 reads SNHLY; CDR2 reads FYNNEI. CDR3 length: 11 residues. Trimming left V 6 bases short and J 5 bases short, with 8 bases between. The CDR3 DNA reads TGTGCCAGCAGACAGGACCACGAGCAGTACTTC. Residues: CASRQDHEQYF.

V gene TRBV9 combines with J gene TRBJ1-1; D is undetermined. Germline-derived CDR1 and CDR2 are SGDLS and YYNGEE. The CDR3 runs to 19 residues. Trimming took off 1 base at V and 1 base at J, with 23 bases between the two ends. CDR3 amino acids: CASSVLPPPGWDPNTEAFF. The DNA of the CDR3 is TGTGCCAGCAGCGTATTACCCCCGCCAGGCTGGGATCCGAACACTGAAGCTTTCTTT. Based on the CDR3 plus reference TRBV9 and TRBJ1-1, the full variable domain is DSGVTQTPKHLITATGQRVTLRCSPRSGDLSVYWYQQSLDQGLQFLIQYYNGEERAKGNILERFSAQQFPDLHSELNLSSLELGDSALYFCASSVLPPPGWDPNTEAFFGQGTRLTVV.

V gene TRBV2 combines with J gene TRBJ1-3; D unclear. The CDR3 spans 15 residues. Germline CDR1 is SNHLY and CDR2 is FYNNEI. The V and J ends lost 4 bases and 3 bases respectively, with 13 bases between them. CDR3 sequence: CASSGEGLFGNTIYF. In nucleotides, the CDR3 is TGTGCCAGCAGTGGTGAAGGGCTATTTGGAAACACCATATATTTT. Together with reference TRBV2 and TRBJ1-3, the CDR3 gives the full variable domain: EPEVTQTPSHQVTQMGQEVILRCVPISNHLYFYWYRQILGQKVEFLVSFYNNEISEKSEIFDDQFSVERPDGSNFTLKIRSTKLEDSAMYFCASSGEGLFGNTIYFGEGSWLTVV.

The CDR3 DNA reads TGCGCCAGCAGCTTGGGGTCAGGGGCCACGAACACCGGGGAGCTGTTTTTT. Residues: CASSLGSGATNTGELFF. V and J are TRBV5-1 and TRBJ2-2; D may be TRBD1 (6 bases). Germline V gives CDR1 SGHRS, CDR2 YFSETQ. This CDR3 spans 17 amino acids. Deletions cut 0 bases from V and 0 bases from J, with 12 bases between.

The chain employs TRBV4-2 and TRBJ1-5; 7 nucleotides match TRBD1. Losses at the gene ends were 0 bases for V and 2 bases for J; bases not matched to a gene: 1. The CDR3 is 15 amino acids. From germline, CDR1 is LGHNA and CDR2 YNFKEQ. CDR3 in DNA: TGTGCCAGCAGCCAAGAAACAGGGGGCAATCAGCCCCAGCATTTT. Protein: CASSQETGGNQPQHF.

The chain joins TRBV7-9 to TRBJ1-2, with a possible D match to TRBD1 (5 bases). The length of the CDR3 is 13 residues. Trimming took off 4 bases at V and 8 bases at J, with 14 bases between the two ends. Looked up from germline, CDR1 is SEHNR and CDR2 is FQNEAQ (reference sequence). CDR3 residues: CASSSDRIWGYTF. The CDR3 nucleotides read TGTGCCAGCAGCTCCGACAGAATATGGGGCTACACCTTC.

The gene calls are TRBV25-1 and TRBJ2-4; 7 nucleotides line up with TRBD2. Trimming cost V 2 bases and J 6 bases; bases outside gene matches: 1. Germline V gene data show CDR1 as MGHDK and CDR2 as SYGVNS. CDR3 length: 13 residues. CDR3: CASSEGGGNIQYF. The CDR3 nucleotides read TGTGCCAGCAGTGAAGGGGGGGGAAACATTCAGTACTTC.

This chain uses TRBV15 with TRBJ2-2; a possible D gene is TRBD1 (5 bases). Trimming took off 1 base at V and 3 bases at J, with 9 bases between the two ends. CDR1 and CDR2 (germline): LNHNV, YYDKDF (reference sequence). The CDR3 runs 15 residues. This CDR3 is CATSRGSTDTGELFF. The CDR3, as DNA: TGTGCCACCAGCAGAGGTTCGACAGACACCGGGGAGCTGTTTTTT. The complete variable domain, with remaining parts taken from reference TRBV15 and TRBJ2-2, reads DAMVIQNPRYQVTQFGKPVTLSCSQTLNHNVMYWYQQKSSQAPKLLFHYYDKDFNNEADTPDNFQSRRPNTSFCFLDIRSPGLGDTAMYLCATSRGSTDTGELFFGEGSRLTVL.